Listed here are 26 T cell receptor beta chains from one sample, sequenced in a study of vaccination effects on CD4 cells after COVID-19 (dated by TCRdb to the early 2020s). In the ViraFEST assay, PBMC were stimulated with viral peptide pools, and antigen-specific CD4+ T cell clonotypes were then identified by expansion using TCR sequencing. After 10 to 11 days of culture, CD4+ T cells were isolated with the EasySep CD4+ T cell isolation kit. None of the healthy vaccine recipients had a prior SARS-CoV-2 infection, which was confirmed by nucleocapsid antibody tests that came back negative both before and after vaccination. The antigens of these receptors remain unknown. The protocol used for the library was the immunoSEQ multiplex PCR assay. What TCRdb holds here is the immuneACCESS table cut down to in-frame rearrangements. Part of the clones is not present; checked against another copy, under half of the missing clones reflect an unresolved V gene, and the others are unexplained. The sample table shows under 45,000 clones, and over 75% are seen once. About 3% of the sample rests with the top ten.

Sample: CD4+ T cells from PBMCs cultured with HCoV-NL63 spike peptides, taken before COVID-19 vaccination. The sample's cell subset or site label, in plain terms: HCoV-NL63 spike overlapping peptide pool stimulation. The receptors stem from a human donor who received a COVID-19 vaccine.

This chain links TRBV29-1 with TRBJ2-2; either TRBD1 or TRBD2 may fit D (5 bases each). V shed 5 bases and J shed 6 bases, with 13 bases lying between them. The CDR3 covers 13 residues. CDR1 SQVTM and CDR2 ANQGSEA come from the germline V gene. CDR3 in DNA: TGCAGCGTTCGGGGCAGACGGTCCGGGGAGCTGTTTTTT. It yields the protein CSVRGRRSGELFF.

V is TRBV15 and J is TRBJ2-7; a possible D gene is TRBD2 (7 bases). Germline assignment: CDR1 LNHNV and CDR2 YYDKDF (reference sequence). The V and J ends lost 3 bases and 5 bases respectively, with 14 bases between them. The CDR3 covers 14 residues. DNA for the CDR3: TGTGCCACCAGCAGGACCGCGGGGGCCGACGAGCAGTACGTC. Residues: CATSRTAGADEQYV.

This clone has only a few counts. V usage is TRBV2 and J usage is TRBJ1-2, with a tentative D call TRBD1 (6 bases). V was shortened by 3 bases and J by 2 bases, with 16 bases between the two germline ends. Germline V gene sequence: CDR1 SNHLY, CDR2 FYNNEI. The CDR3 totals 16 residues. CDR3 loop: CASSDVGTGRNYGYTF. CDR3 nucleotides: TGTGCCAGCAGTGACGTAGGAACAGGGCGGAACTATGGCTACACCTTC.

The genes are TRBV9 and TRBJ1-1; 7 bases are shared with TRBD1. Germline CDR1 is SGDLS and CDR2 is YYNGEE. The CDR3 runs to 16 residues. The ends lost 3 bases at V and 0 bases at J; junction bases unmatched: 8. The CDR3 reads CASSASPGTVNTEAFF. For the CDR3, the DNA is TGTGCCAGCAGCGCCAGCCCCGGGACAGTGAACACTGAAGCTTTCTTT.

This clone was seen once. The rearrangement joins TRBV6-1 to TRBJ1-2; D call uncertain. CDR1 is MNHNS, CDR2 SASEGT, per germline. Trimming removed 6 bases from V and 0 bases from J, with 14 bases in between. The CDR3 loop spans 15 amino acids. The CDR3 spells CASRPRGTANYGYTF. CDR3 bases: TGTGCCAGCAGACCACGCGGCACAGCTAACTATGGCTACACCTTC.

In DNA form, the CDR3 reads TGTGCCAGTACCTCGGACAGGGGGGATGGCTACACCTTC. It encodes CASTSDRGDGYTF. The chain has TRBV19 and TRBJ1-2, with 10 positions matching TRBD1. Germline loops: CDR1 LNHDA, CDR2 SQIVND (reference sequence). Germline trimming cut 7 bases from V and 6 bases from J; bases unmatched to any gene: 5. This CDR3 contains 13 residues.

V usage is TRBV9 and J usage is TRBJ1-3; possible D gene TRBD1, 6 bases. V was trimmed by 1 base and J by 4 bases, leaving 24 bases between them. Germline loops: CDR1 SGDLS, CDR2 YYNGEE. The length of the CDR3 is 19 residues. This chain's CDR3 is CASSVQPNPVQGGGNTIYF. The CDR3 bases are TGTGCCAGCAGCGTACAACCCAACCCCGTACAGGGCGGGGGAAACACCATATATTTT.

The V call is TRBV5-1, the J call TRBJ1-4; TRBD1 aligns across 9 bases. The CDR3 contains 15 residues. Germline CDR1 and CDR2: SGHRS and YFSETQ. The V segment lost 4 bases and the J segment 3 bases; nucleotides outside the gene matches: 4. As DNA, the CDR3 is TGCGCCAGCAGCCTAGGACAGGGGTCTAATGAAAAACTGTTTTTT. It encodes CASSLGQGSNEKLFF.

The rearrangement joins TRBV11-3 to TRBJ1-3; 7 nucleotides match TRBD1. Trimming at V came to 5 bases and at J to 0 bases, leaving 7 bases not matched to a gene. The CDR3 is 16 residues long. CDR1 is SGHNT, CDR2 YENEEA, per germline. The CDR3 sequence: CASSQGDGSSGNTIYF. The CDR3 DNA reads TGTGCCAGCAGCCAGGGGGACGGAAGCTCTGGAAACACCATATATTTT. Supplemented by reference TRBV11-3 and TRBJ1-3, the full variable domain reads EAGVVQSPRYKIIEKKQPVAFWCNPISGHNTLYWYLQNLGQGPELLIRYENEEAVDDSQLPKDRFSAERLKGVDSTLKIQPAELGDSAVYLCASSQGDGSSGNTIYFGEGSWLTVV.

This chain links TRBV7-2 with TRBJ1-1; D gene unclear. Trimming pared 3 bases from V and 0 bases from J, leaving 8 bases between. Germline CDR1 reads SGHTA; CDR2 reads FQGNSA. This CDR3 has 14 residues. Here the CDR3 DNA reads TGTGCCAGCAGCTTTAGTCGGATGAACACTGAAGCTTTCTTT. As protein: CASSFSRMNTEAFF.

The chain links TRBV10-1 to TRBJ2-3; D uncertain. This CDR3 comprises 14 residues. Trimming left V 2 bases short and J 4 bases short, with 10 bases between. CDR1 and CDR2 from the germline V gene are WNHNN and SYGVQD (reference sequence). The DNA of the CDR3 is TGCGCCAGCAGTGAGCACAAAGGGTCAGATACGCAGTATTTT. It specifies CASSEHKGSDTQYF.

This clone turned up a few times. The chain is built from TRBV29-1 and TRBJ1-4; D may be TRBD1 (5 bases). V gave up 3 bases and J gave up 8 bases, with 13 bases separating them. The germline gives CDR1 SQVTM, CDR2 ANQGSEA. CDR3 length equals 13 residues. In nucleotides, the CDR3 is TGCAGCGTTGATCAGGGCGGGTCCGAAAAACTGTTTTTT. It yields the protein CSVDQGGSEKLFF.

This clone was recorded only once. The chain couples TRBV5-5 to TRBJ1-6; 9 bases fit TRBD1. V dropped 1 base and J dropped 8; count of bases not matched to a gene: 4. The germline CDR1 and CDR2 sequences are SGHKS and YYEKEE (reference sequence). CDR3 length: 15 residues. CDR3 amino acids: CASSLSGTGYSPLHF. The DNA for the CDR3 is TGTGCCAGCAGCTTGAGTGGGACAGGGTATTCACCCCTCCACTTT.

This clone showed up just a few times. The chain carries TRBV2 and TRBJ2-7; the D is unclear. CDR3 length: 14 amino acids. With 7 bases removed from V and 2 bases from J, the gap between germline ends came to 15 bases. CDR1 SNHLY and CDR2 FYNNEI come from the germline V gene. The chain's CDR3 is CASIRAWPTYEQYV. CDR3 sequence (DNA): TGTGCCAGCATAAGGGCTTGGCCAACCTACGAGCAGTACGTC.

The V gene is TRBV6-5, the J gene TRBJ2-7, with D possibly matching TRBD1 (6 bases). The CDR3 has 14 residues. Trimming removed 6 bases from V and 6 bases from J, with 18 bases in between. CDR1 is MNHEY, CDR2 SVGAGI, per germline. This CDR3 is CASRPIKTGSEQYV. CDR3 nucleotide sequence: TGTGCCAGCAGACCCATAAAGACAGGTAGCGAGCAGTACGTC.

The genes are TRBV12-3 or TRBV12-4 and TRBJ1-1; a possible D gene is TRBD1 (6 bases). This CDR3 has 13 residues. V was shortened by 3 bases and J by 7 bases, with 12 bases between the two germline ends. CDR3 bases: TGTGCCAGCAGTTTTGCGCAGGGGAATGAAGCTTTCTTT. Translating gives CASSFAQGNEAFF.

This clone was seen once. The chain uses TRBV21-1 and TRBJ2-2. TRBV21-1 counts as a pseudogene. The CDR3 extends over 15 amino acids. CDR3 sequence: CASSNSRQNTGELFF. The CDR3 DNA reads TGTGCCAGCAGCAATTCAAGGCAGAACACCGGGGAGCTGTTTTTT.

The chain uses TRBV19 and TRBJ1-6; D gene ambiguous. Germline assignment: CDR1 LNHDA and CDR2 SQIVND (reference sequence). V shed 0 bases and J shed 10 bases, with 10 bases lying between them. CDR3 length: 14 residues. CDR3 sequence: CASSIEGQRSPLHF. For the CDR3, the DNA is TGTGCCAGTAGTATAGAAGGCCAGAGGTCACCCCTCCACTTT.

The chain joins TRBV6-2 or TRBV6-3 to TRBJ2-5; 7 positions agree with TRBD2. The CDR3 consists of 14 residues. Trimming removed 0 bases from V and 4 bases from J; junction bases left unmatched: 2. CDR1 and CDR2 from the germline V gene are MNHEY and SVGEGT. CDR3 protein: CASSYSTGGETQYF. DNA of the CDR3: TGTGCCAGCAGTTACTCGACGGGGGGAGAGACCCAGTACTTC.

The chain carries TRBV7-9 and TRBJ1-3, with D maybe TRBD1 (5 bases). The CDR3 covers 16 residues. With 3 bases removed from V and 0 bases from J, the gap between germline ends came to 12 bases. Germline V gene sequence: CDR1 SEHNR, CDR2 FQNEAQ (reference sequence). The CDR3 is CASSFTGPSSGNTIYF. The DNA of the CDR3 is TGTGCCAGCAGCTTTACAGGTCCTTCCTCTGGAAACACCATATATTTT.

The rearrangement links TRBV2 to TRBJ2-2; 10 bases fit TRBD1. CDR1 is SNHLY and CDR2 is FYNNEI in the germline V gene. The trim removed 8 bases at V and 5 bases at J, leaving 5 bases unmatched. The length of the CDR3 is 14 residues. CDR3 sequence reads: CASEGQGRTGELFF. DNA of the CDR3: TGTGCCAGCGAGGGACAGGGGAGGACCGGGGAGCTGTTTTTT.

The V and J genes are TRBV20-1 and TRBJ2-7; D gene uncertain. The CDR3 length is 11 residues. Germline CDR1 DFQATT, CDR2 SNEGSKA (reference sequence). CDR3 sequence (DNA): TGCAGTGATAGAGCCTCCTACGAGCAGTACGTC. As protein: CSDRASYEQYV.

This chain uses TRBV25-1 with TRBJ1-2; no definite D call. V lost 2 bases and J 5 bases, leaving 6 bases between the germline ends. CDR1 and CDR2 (germline): MGHDK, SYGVNS. The CDR3 length is 12 residues. The CDR3 DNA is TGTGCCAGCAGTGAAAAGAGGTATGGCTACACCTTC. It encodes CASSEKRYGYTF.

The V gene is TRBV5-8, the J gene TRBJ2-3; D remains unclear. The CDR3 loop spans 16 amino acids. With 7 bases removed from V and 0 bases from J, the gap between germline ends came to 18 bases. Germline lookup yields CDR1 SGHTS and CDR2 YDEGEE. CDR3 residues: CASPFPPGISTDTQYF. Here the CDR3 DNA reads TGTGCCAGCCCCTTTCCCCCGGGTATAAGCACAGATACGCAGTATTTT.

This clone occurred a few times. The rearrangement joins TRBV18 to TRBJ1-1, with a weak D call TRBD1 (5 bases). V lost 6 bases, J lost 1 base, and 12 bases lay in between. CDR3 length: 14 amino acids. Per germline, CDR1 KGHSH and CDR2 LQKENI. CDR3 sequence reads: CASSRTTENTEAFF. The CDR3 DNA sequence: TGTGCCAGCTCGCGTACGACAGAGAACACTGAAGCTTTCTTT.

This chain connects TRBV13 to TRBJ2-4; D perhaps matches TRBD1 (6 bases). Deletions cut 3 bases from V and 4 bases from J, with 7 bases between. Germline assignment: CDR1 PRHDT and CDR2 FYEKMQ (reference sequence). CDR3 length: 13 residues. As DNA, the CDR3 is TGTGCCAGCAGCTTTGGACAGAAAAACATTCAGTACTTC. Protein product: CASSFGQKNIQYF.